A selection of T cell receptor beta chains follows, all from one sample in a study of blood T cell repertoires in COVID-19. This table comes from immunoSEQ multiplex PCR, and its TCRdb copy is limited to in-frame clones, with some not included. Here the sample spans about 260,000 clones, 85% to 90% being singletons. The specimen sequenced was peripheral blood. The origin of the receptors is a human donor in a cohort sampled during active COVID-19. Each CDR3 is given with its conserved first and last residue. D genes are given only for firm matches. Clone size appears in some rows only: once, few, many, or a class for an expanded clone.

j_gene: TRBJ2-2
d_gene: .
abundance: .
v_gene: TRBV15
len: 15
CDR3nt: TGTGCCACCAGCAGAGATAAGGGGGAGCCCGGGGAGCTGTTTTTT
CDR3aa: CATSRDKGEPGELFF

j_gene: TRBJ2-3
d_gene: .
abundance: .
v_gene: TRBV3-1/TRBV3-2
len: 15
CDR3nt: TGTGCCAGCAGCCAAGGGTTAGCGATCTCAGATACGCAGTATTTT
CDR3aa: CASSQGLAISDTQYF

j_gene: TRBJ2-3
d_gene: .
abundance: .
v_gene: TRBV13
len: 14
CDR3nt: TGTGCCAGCAGCTACACAGGTAACACAGATACGCAGTATTTT
CDR3aa: CASSYTGNTDTQYF

j_gene: TRBJ2-5
d_gene: TRBD2
abundance: .
v_gene: TRBV5-1
len: 15
CDR3nt: TGCGCCAGCAGCCAGGGACTAGCGGGAACAGAGACCCAGTACTTC
CDR3aa: CASSQGLAGTETQYF

j_gene: TRBJ2-1
d_gene: TRBD2
abundance: .
v_gene: TRBV4-3
len: 17
CDR3nt: TGCGCCAGCAGCCAAACTAGCGGGGCTATCTCCTACAATGAGCAGTTCTTC
CDR3aa: CASSQTSGAISYNEQFF

j_gene: TRBJ1-1
d_gene: .
abundance: .
v_gene: TRBV9
len: 17
CDR3nt: TGTGCCAGCAGCCTAACAGGTTCTCCTATCCCCTGGACTGAAGCTTTCTTT
CDR3aa: CASSLTGSPIPWTEAFF

j_gene: TRBJ1-3
d_gene: .
abundance: .
v_gene: TRBV5-1
len: 15
CDR3nt: TGCGCCAGCAGCTTGCCCCAGAACTCTGGAAACACCATATATTTT
CDR3aa: CASSLPQNSGNTIYF

j_gene: TRBJ1-2
d_gene: TRBD1
abundance: .
v_gene: TRBV28
len: 13
CDR3nt: TGTGCCAGCAACCAGGGGGCGCGGGTTGGCTACACCTTC
CDR3aa: CASNQGARVGYTF

j_gene: TRBJ1-5
d_gene: TRBD1
abundance: few
v_gene: TRBV7-2
len: 15
CDR3nt: TGTGCCAGCAGCTTGTTACAGGGGGACCATCAGCCCCAGCATTTT
CDR3aa: CASSLLQGDHQPQHF

j_gene: TRBJ1-2
d_gene: .
abundance: .
v_gene: TRBV24-1
len: 14
CDR3nt: TGTGCCACCAGTGACCGGGACACTGCATATGGCTACACCTTC
CDR3aa: CATSDRDTAYGYTF

j_gene: TRBJ2-7
d_gene: TRBD1
abundance: .
v_gene: TRBV7-8
len: 15
CDR3nt: TGTGCCAGCAGCCCAGACAGGGACAGCTCCTACGAGCAGTACTTC
CDR3aa: CASSPDRDSSYEQYF

j_gene: TRBJ2-5
d_gene: TRBD2
abundance: .
v_gene: TRBV19
len: 15
CDR3nt: TGTGCCAGTAGCGCTAGCGGGAGTCCCTGGGAGACCCAGTACTTC
CDR3aa: CASSASGSPWETQYF

j_gene: TRBJ1-2
d_gene: .
abundance: .
v_gene: TRBV5-6
len: 14
CDR3nt: TGTGCCAGCAGTCGGGTTTCAGGAGCGGCTGGCTACACCTTC
CDR3aa: CASSRVSGAAGYTF

j_gene: TRBJ1-5
d_gene: .
abundance: .
v_gene: TRBV29-1
len: 12
CDR3nt: TGCAGCGTGGGGCAGGGGAATCAGCCCCAGCATTTT
CDR3aa: CSVGQGNQPQHF

j_gene: TRBJ2-3
d_gene: TRBD2
abundance: .
v_gene: TRBV24-1
len: 14
CDR3nt: TGTGCCACCAGTGCAGCGGGAGGGCCAGATACGCAGTATTTT
CDR3aa: CATSAAGGPDTQYF

j_gene: TRBJ1-6
d_gene: TRBD1
abundance: .
v_gene: TRBV6-5
len: 15
CDR3nt: TGTGCCAGCAGCCCCGGGACAGGGCTAAATTCACCCCTCCACTTT
CDR3aa: CASSPGTGLNSPLHF

j_gene: TRBJ2-7
d_gene: TRBD2
abundance: .
v_gene: TRBV18
len: 16
CDR3nt: TGTGCCAGCTCACCCCTCTCAGCGGGAGGCACCTACGAGCAGTACTTC
CDR3aa: CASSPLSAGGTYEQYF

j_gene: TRBJ1-5
d_gene: .
abundance: .
v_gene: TRBV12-3/TRBV12-4
len: 13
CDR3nt: TGTGCCAGCAGTCACCCGGACAGCCAGCCCCAGCATTTT
CDR3aa: CASSHPDSQPQHF

j_gene: TRBJ2-1
d_gene: TRBD1
abundance: .
v_gene: TRBV2
len: 21
CDR3nt: TGTGCCAGCAGTGTCTTAATCCAGGGACAGGGCCGGCTCAGCTCCTACAATGAGCAGTTCTTC
CDR3aa: CASSVLIQGQGRLSSYNEQFF

j_gene: TRBJ1-1
d_gene: TRBD1
abundance: few
v_gene: TRBV3-1/TRBV3-2
len: 13
CDR3nt: TGTGCCAGCAGCCGGACAGGGAACACTGAAGCTTTCTTT
CDR3aa: CASSRTGNTEAFF

j_gene: TRBJ1-5
d_gene: .
abundance: .
v_gene: TRBV5-8
len: 13
CDR3nt: TGTGCCAGCAGCTTGTTAGACAATCAGCCCCAGCATTTT
CDR3aa: CASSLLDNQPQHF

j_gene: TRBJ1-2
d_gene: .
abundance: .
v_gene: TRBV11-2
len: 12
CDR3nt: TGTGCCAGCAGCGCAGGAGGCTATGGCTACACCTTC
CDR3aa: CASSAGGYGYTF

j_gene: TRBJ2-1
d_gene: .
abundance: few
v_gene: TRBV21-1
len: 14
CDR3nt: TGTGCCACACGACAGGGAAGTGGAATCAATGAGCAGTTCTTC
CDR3aa: CATRQGSGINEQFF

j_gene: TRBJ2-1
d_gene: TRBD2
abundance: .
v_gene: TRBV27
len: 14
CDR3nt: TGTGCCAGCAGTAGCGGGAGAGGGTACAATGAGCAGTTCTTC
CDR3aa: CASSSGRGYNEQFF

j_gene: TRBJ2-4
d_gene: TRBD2
abundance: .
v_gene: TRBV19
len: 22
CDR3nt: TGTGCCAGTAGTATTACACAGTTAGCGGGAGGCCCCGCCGGGAGCGCCAAAAACATTCAGTACTTC
CDR3aa: CASSITQLAGGPAGSAKNIQYF